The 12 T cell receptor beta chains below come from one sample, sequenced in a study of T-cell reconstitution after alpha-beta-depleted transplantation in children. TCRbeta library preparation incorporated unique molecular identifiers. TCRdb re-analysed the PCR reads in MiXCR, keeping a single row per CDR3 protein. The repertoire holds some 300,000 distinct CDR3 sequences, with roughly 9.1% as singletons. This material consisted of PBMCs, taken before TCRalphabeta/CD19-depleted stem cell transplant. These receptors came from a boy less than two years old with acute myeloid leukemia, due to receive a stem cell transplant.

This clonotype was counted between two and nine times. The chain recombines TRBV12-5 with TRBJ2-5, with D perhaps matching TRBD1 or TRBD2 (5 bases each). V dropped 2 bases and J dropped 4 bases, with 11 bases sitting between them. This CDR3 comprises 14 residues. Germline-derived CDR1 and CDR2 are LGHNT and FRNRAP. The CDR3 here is CASGLWGSRETQYF. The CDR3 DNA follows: TGTGCTAGTGGTTTGTGGGGGTCTAGAGAGACCCAGTACTTC.

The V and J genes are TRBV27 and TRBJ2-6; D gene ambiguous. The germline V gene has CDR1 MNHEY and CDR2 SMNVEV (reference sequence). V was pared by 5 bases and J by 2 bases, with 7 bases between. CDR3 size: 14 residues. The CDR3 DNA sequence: TGTGCCAGCAGTACGCTTGCTGGGGCCAACGTCCTGACTTTC. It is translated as CASSTLAGANVLTF.

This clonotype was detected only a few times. The CDR3 loop reads CASSVQAAGEETQYF. DNA for the CDR3: TGTGCCAGCAGTGTCCAAGCAGCGGGGGAAGAGACCCAGTACTTC. The J gene is TRBJ2-5, the V gene TRBV12-3 or TRBV12-4; 8 bases align to TRBD2. The V and J ends lost 5 bases and 3 bases, in that order; junction bases with no gene match: 8. The CDR3 has 15 amino acids.

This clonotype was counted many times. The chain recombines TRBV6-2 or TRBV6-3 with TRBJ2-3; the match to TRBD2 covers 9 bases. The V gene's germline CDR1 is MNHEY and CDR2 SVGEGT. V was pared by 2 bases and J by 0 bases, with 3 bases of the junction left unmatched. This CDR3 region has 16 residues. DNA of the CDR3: TGTGCCAGCAGTTACAGAGGACTAGCGAGCACAGATACGCAGTATTTT. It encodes CASSYRGLASTDTQYF.

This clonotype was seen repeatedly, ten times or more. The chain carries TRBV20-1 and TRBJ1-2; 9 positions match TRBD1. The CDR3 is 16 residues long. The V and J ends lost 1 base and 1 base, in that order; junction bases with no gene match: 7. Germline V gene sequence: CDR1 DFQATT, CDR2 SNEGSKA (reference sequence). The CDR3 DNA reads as TGCAGTGCTAGAGTGACTAACAGGGGGCGTAACTATGGCTACACCTTC. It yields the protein CSARVTNRGRNYGYTF.

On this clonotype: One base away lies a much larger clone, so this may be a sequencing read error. CDR3: CASSRTLSYEQYF. As DNA, the CDR3 is TGTGCCAGCAGTCGGACGCTATCCTACGAGCAGTACTTC. The genes are TRBV27 and TRBJ2-7; D uncertain. The V gene's germline CDR1 is MNHEY and CDR2 SMNVEV (reference sequence). This CDR3 contains 13 residues. The germline V and J ends were trimmed by 5 bases and 1 base, with 9 bases remaining between them.

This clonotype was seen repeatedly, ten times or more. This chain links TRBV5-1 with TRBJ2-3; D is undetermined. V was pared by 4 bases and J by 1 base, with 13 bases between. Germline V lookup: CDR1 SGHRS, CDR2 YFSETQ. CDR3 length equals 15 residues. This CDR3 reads CASSLLIRGTDTQYF. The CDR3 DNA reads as TGCGCCAGCAGCCTATTAATCCGGGGCACAGATACGCAGTATTTT.

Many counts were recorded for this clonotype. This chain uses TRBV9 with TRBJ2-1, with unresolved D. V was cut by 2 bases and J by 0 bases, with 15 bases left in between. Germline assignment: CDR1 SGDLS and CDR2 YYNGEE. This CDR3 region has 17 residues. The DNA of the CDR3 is TGTGCCAGCAGCGTCAACCCCGGGCTCCGCTCCTACAATGAGCAGTTCTTC. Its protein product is CASSVNPGLRSYNEQFF.

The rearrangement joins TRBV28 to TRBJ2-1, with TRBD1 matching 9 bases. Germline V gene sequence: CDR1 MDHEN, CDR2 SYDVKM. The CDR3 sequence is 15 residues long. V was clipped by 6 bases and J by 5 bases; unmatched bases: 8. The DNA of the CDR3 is TGTGCCAGCAGCTATGACAGGGGGTGGGACAATGAGCAGTTCTTC. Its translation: CASSYDRGWDNEQFF. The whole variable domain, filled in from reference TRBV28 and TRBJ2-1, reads DVKVTQSSRYLVKRTGEKVFLECVQDMDHENMFWYRQDPGLGLRLIYFSYDVKMKEKGDIPEGYSVSREKKERFSLILESASTNQTSMYLCASSYDRGWDNEQFFGPGTRLTVL.

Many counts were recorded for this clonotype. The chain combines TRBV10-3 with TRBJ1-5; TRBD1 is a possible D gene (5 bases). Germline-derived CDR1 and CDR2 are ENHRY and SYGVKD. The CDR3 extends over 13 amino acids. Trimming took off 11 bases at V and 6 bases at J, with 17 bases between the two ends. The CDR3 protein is CAVRSREGQPQHF. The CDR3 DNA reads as TGTGCCGTCCGGAGCAGGGAGGGTCAGCCCCAGCATTTT.

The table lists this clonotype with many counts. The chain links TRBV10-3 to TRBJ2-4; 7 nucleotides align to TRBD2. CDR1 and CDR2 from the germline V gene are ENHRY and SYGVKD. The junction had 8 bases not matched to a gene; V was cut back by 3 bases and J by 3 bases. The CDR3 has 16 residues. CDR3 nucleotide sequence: TGTGCCATCAGTGAATTTTTTGGGAGGGACAAAAACATTCAGTACTTC. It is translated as CAISEFFGRDKNIQYF.

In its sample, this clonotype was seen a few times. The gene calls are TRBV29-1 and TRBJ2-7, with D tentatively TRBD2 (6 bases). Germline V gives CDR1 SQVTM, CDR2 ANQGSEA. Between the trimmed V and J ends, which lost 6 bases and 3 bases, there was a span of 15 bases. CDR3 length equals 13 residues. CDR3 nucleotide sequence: TGCAGCGTAGAGGGAGTGGAGGGCTACGAGCAGTACTTC. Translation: CSVEGVEGYEQYF.